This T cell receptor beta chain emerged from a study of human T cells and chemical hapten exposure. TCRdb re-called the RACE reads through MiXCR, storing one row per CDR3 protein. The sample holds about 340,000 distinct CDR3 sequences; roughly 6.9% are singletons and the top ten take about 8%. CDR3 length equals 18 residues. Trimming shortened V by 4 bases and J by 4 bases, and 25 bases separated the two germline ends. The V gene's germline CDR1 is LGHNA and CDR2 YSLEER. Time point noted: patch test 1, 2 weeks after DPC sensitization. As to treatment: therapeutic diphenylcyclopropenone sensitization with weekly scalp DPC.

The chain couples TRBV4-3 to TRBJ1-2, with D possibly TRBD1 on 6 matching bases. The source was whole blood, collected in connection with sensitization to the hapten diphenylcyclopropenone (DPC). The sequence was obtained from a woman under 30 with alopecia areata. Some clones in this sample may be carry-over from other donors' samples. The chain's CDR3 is CASSRNSGEGISGYGYTF. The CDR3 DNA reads TGCGCCAGCAGCCGTAACTCAGGGGAAGGAATATCGGGCTATGGCTACACCTTC.